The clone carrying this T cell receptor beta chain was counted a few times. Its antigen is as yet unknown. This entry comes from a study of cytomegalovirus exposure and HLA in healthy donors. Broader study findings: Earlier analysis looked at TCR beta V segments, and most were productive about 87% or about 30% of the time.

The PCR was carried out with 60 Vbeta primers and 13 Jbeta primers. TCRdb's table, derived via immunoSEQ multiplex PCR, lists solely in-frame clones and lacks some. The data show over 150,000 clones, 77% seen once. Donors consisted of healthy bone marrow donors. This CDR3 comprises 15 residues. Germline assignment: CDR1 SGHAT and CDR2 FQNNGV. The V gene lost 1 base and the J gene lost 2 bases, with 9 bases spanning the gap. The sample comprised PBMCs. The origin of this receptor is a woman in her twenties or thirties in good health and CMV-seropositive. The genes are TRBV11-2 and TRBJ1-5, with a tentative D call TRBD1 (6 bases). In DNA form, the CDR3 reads TGTGCCAGCAGCTTAGCGGGGGGCGGCAATCAGCCCCAGCATTTT. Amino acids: CASSLAGGGNQPQHF.